This TCR beta chain was identified during a study of PD-L1 blockade in urothelial cancer (dated by TCRdb to 2016 to 2017). A note on the overall study: All patients started therapy around 2014 and received atezolizumab 1,200 mg intravenously every 3 weeks. About nine tenths of the roughly 29 patients were identified as males with urothelial cancer of bladder origin, and a prior smoking history was reported by 18 of 29 patients. An ECOG performance status of 0 or 1 was recorded for the patients, and 0 to 3 prior chemotherapy regimens had been received by the patients. Blood samples were analyzed at two time points: 3 weeks after treatment start (second dose) and 6 weeks after treatment start. A median of roughly 140,000 T cells and 85,000 or so unique TCRs was obtained from blood samples, and a median clonality of around 0.08 was observed. The study was an exploratory multi-omic analysis of somatic, immune and clinical correlates of response to PD-L1 blockade with atezolizumab in urothelial cancer. TCR sequencing covered pretreatment tumor samples and matched, serially collected peripheral blood taken before and after atezolizumab treatment. Durable clinical benefit meant progression-free survival longer than 6 months, and TCR features were also tested against progression-free and overall survival. Whole exome sequencing and RNA sequencing of pretreatment tumors were performed alongside TCR sequencing in the same patients. Durable clinical benefit was achieved by nine patients but not by the remaining 20. Around 29 patients had pretreatment blood TCR-seq, some 25 had at least one posttreatment blood collection, and some 25 had tumor TCR-seq.

Study-level results and caveats: Small sample size (n ≈ 27) and many exploratory analyses mean the results are intended to be hypothesis-generating. At 3 weeks after the start of treatment, tumor-associated TCR clones in peripheral blood had expanded more in patients with durable benefit (n ≈ 20, p = 0.022). A pretreatment peripheral blood TCR clonality below the median was linked to improved progression-free and overall survival.

V lost 7 bases and J lost 3 bases, and the count of bases not matched to a germline gene is 2. The germline V gene encodes CDR1 SQVTM and CDR2 ANQGSEA. From the cysteine through the phenylalanine, the CDR3 covers 13 amino acids. The only DNA kept is the CDR3, 39 bases in frame from the first base. Worth noting for this clone: Its antigen specificity is not known. No clone much larger than this one lies a single base away; base qualities are absent.

The time point label on this specimen signifies: pretreatment peripheral blood. The cohort included some 30 patients with locally advanced or metastatic urothelial carcinoma who were treated at Memorial Sloan Kettering on a trial protocol. Peripheral blood mononuclear cells were collected from each patient pretreatment and during treatment, giving between 1 and 8 total time points per patient. The Qiagen DNeasy Blood extraction kit was used to purify genomic DNA from total PBMCs and tumor samples. PBMCs were collected pretreatment and during treatment and were isolated and stored as previously described. Synthetic TCR analog templates were spiked into each PCR so that absolute template abundance could be estimated from read counts. The immunoSEQ assay was used to amplify TCRbeta CDR3 regions from genomic DNA with bias-controlled V and J gene primers. Rearranged TCRbeta segments were sequenced at approximately 20X coverage. In the source study's methods: Clustering was used to correct sequencing errors, and CDR3s were annotated against IMGT to assign V, D and J genes. Downstream analyses used only productive TCRbeta rearrangements, leaving out any out-of-frame or stop-codon sequences. Clonality was computed as one minus Shannon entropy normalized by the log of the number of unique productive sequences. Fisher's exact test with Benjamini-Hochberg correction, at a threshold of adjusted p below 0.01, was used to find clones that differed between time points or between blood and tumor. Not all clones reach the TCRdb copy of this immuneACCESS table, which keeps in-frame sequences only. Checked studies attribute under half of the gap to unresolved V genes and leave the rest unexplained. That table supplies the V and J calls and clone size; D and trimming were determined from the DNA. The sample table lists some 89,000 clones, about 84% of them with a count of one. Approximately 14% of the sample comes from the top ten.

This clonotype originated in a man aged 55-75 years with urothelial cancer. The material sequenced was PBMCs, taken around atezolizumab (anti-PD-L1) treatment. This sequence uses TRBV29-1 and TRBJ1-4; 10 of the junction bases match TRBD1. The CDR3 in this case is CSAGQGANEKLFF. The bases read TGCAGCGCCGGACAGGGGGCTAATGAAAAACTGTTTTTT.